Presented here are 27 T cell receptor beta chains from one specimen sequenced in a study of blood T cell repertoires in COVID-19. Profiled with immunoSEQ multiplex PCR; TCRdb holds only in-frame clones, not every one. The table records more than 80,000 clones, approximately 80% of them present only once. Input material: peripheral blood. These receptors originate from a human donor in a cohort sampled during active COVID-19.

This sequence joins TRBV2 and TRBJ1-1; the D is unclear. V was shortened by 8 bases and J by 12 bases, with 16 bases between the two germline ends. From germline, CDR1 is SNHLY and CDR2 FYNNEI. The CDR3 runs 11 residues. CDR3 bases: TGTGCCAGCTTCAGATCAGGCATCCCTTTCTTT. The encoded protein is CASFRSGIPFF. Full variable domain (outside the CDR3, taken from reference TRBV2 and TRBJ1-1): EPEVTQTPSHQVTQMGQEVILRCVPISNHLYFYWYRQILGQKVEFLVSFYNNEISEKSEIFDDQFSVERPDGSNFTLKIRSTKLEDSAMYFCASFRSGIPFFGQGTRLTVV.

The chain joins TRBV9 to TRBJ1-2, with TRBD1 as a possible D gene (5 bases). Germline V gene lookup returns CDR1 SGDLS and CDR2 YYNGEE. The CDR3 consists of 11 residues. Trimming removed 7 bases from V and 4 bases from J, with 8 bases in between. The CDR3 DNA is TGTGCCAGCTGGGGCGCCTATGGCTACACCTTC. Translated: CASWGAYGYTF. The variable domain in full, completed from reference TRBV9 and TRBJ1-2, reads DSGVTQTPKHLITATGQRVTLRCSPRSGDLSVYWYQQSLDQGLQFLIQYYNGEERAKGNILERFSAQQFPDLHSELNLSSLELGDSALYFCASWGAYGYTFGSGTRLTVV.

The CDR3 region has the DNA TGTGCCAGCAGCCACCTCGGGACTAGCGGGAGCTGGGGCGGGGAGCTGTTTTTT. It translates to CASSHLGTSGSWGGELFF. The chain uses TRBV14 and TRBJ2-2; 14 bases align to TRBD2. The ends lost 3 bases at V and 7 bases at J; junction bases unmatched: 10. Germline V CDR1 and CDR2: SGHDN, FVKESK. This CDR3 has 18 amino acids. The variable domain in full, completed from reference TRBV14 and TRBJ2-2, reads EAGVTQFPSHSVIEKGQTVTLRCDPISGHDNLYWYRRVMGKEIKFLLHFVKESKQDESGMPNNRFLAERTGGTYSTLKVQPAELEDSGVYFCASSHLGTSGSWGGELFFGEGSRLTVL.

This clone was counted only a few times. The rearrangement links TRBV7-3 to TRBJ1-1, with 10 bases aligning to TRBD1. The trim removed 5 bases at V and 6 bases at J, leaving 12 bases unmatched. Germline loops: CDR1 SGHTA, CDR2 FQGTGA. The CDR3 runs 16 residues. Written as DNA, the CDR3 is TGTGCCAGCAGCCCTTCCCCGGGACAGGGGATTCCTGAAGCTTTCTTT. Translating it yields CASSPSPGQGIPEAFF.

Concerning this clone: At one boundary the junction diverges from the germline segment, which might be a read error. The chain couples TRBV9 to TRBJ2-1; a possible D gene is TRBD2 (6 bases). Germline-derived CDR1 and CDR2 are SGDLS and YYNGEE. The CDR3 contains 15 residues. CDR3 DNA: TGTGCCAGCAGCGTAGGAGGGGACTCCCACAATGAGCAGTTCTTC. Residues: CASSVGGDSHNEQFF.

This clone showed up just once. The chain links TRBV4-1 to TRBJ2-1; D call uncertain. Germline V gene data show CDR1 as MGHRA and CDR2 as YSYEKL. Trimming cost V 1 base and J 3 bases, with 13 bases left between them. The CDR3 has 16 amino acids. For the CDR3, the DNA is TGCGCCAGCAGCCAAGGACGCGGTCAGAACTACAATGAGCAGTTCTTC. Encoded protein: CASSQGRGQNYNEQFF.

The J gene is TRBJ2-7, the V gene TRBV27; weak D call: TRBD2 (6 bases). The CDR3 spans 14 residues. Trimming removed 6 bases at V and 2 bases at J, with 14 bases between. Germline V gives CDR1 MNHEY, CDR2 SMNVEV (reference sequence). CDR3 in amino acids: CASRRTGTAYEQYF. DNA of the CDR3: TGTGCCAGCAGAAGGACCGGGACTGCCTACGAGCAGTACTTC.

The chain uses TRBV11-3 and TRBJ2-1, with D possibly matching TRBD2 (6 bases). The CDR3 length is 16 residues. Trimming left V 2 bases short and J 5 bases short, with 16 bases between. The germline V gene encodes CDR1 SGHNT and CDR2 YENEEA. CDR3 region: CASSLWNGAGDNEQFF. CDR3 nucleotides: TGTGCCAGCAGCTTATGGAACGGAGCGGGCGACAATGAGCAGTTCTTC.

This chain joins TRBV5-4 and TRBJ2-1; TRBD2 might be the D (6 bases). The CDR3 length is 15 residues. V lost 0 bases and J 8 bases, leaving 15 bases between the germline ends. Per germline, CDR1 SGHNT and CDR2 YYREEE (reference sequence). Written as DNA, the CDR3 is TGTGCCAGCAGCTTGGGCGGGGTTAGATGGGATGAGCAGTTCTTC. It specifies CASSLGGVRWDEQFF.

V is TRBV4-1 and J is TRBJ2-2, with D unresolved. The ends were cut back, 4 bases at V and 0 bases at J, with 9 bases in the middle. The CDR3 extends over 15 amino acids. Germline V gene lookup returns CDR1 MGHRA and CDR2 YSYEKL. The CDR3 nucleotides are TGCGCCAGCAGCCCGCTGGCTTCGAACACCGGGGAGCTGTTTTTT. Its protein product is CASSPLASNTGELFF.

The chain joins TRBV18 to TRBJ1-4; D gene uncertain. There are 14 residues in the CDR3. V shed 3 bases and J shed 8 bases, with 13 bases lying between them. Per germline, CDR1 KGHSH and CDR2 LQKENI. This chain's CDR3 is CASSPPFEREKLFF. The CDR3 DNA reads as TGTGCCAGCTCACCGCCGTTCGAGAGGGAAAAACTGTTTTTT.

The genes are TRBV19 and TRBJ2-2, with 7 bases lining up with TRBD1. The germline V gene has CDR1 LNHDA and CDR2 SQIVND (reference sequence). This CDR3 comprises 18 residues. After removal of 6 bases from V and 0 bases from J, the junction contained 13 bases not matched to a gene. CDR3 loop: CASSRNPGQNANTGELFF. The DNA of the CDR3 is TGTGCCAGTAGCAGAAACCCGGGACAGAACGCGAACACCGGGGAGCTGTTTTTT.

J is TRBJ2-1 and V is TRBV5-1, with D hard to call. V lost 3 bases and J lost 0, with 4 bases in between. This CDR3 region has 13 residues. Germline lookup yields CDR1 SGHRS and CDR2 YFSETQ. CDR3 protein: CASSSYSYNEQFF. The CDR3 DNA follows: TGCGCCAGCAGCTCTTACTCCTACAATGAGCAGTTCTTC.

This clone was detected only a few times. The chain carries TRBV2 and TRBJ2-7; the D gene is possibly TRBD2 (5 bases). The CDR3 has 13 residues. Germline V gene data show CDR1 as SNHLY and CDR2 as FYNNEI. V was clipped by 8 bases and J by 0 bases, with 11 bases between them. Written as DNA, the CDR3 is TGTGCCAGCCAGGAGCGGACCTCCTACGAGCAGTACTTC. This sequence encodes CASQERTSYEQYF. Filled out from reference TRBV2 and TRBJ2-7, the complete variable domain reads EPEVTQTPSHQVTQMGQEVILRCVPISNHLYFYWYRQILGQKVEFLVSFYNNEISEKSEIFDDQFSVERPDGSNFTLKIRSTKLEDSAMYFCASQERTSYEQYFGPGTRLTVT.

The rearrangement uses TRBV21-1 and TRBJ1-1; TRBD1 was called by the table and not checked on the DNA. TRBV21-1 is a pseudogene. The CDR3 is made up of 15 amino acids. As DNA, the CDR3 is TGTGCCAGCAGCGCCCAGGACAGGGCAAGGACTGAAGCTTTCTTT. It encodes CASSAQDRARTEAFF.

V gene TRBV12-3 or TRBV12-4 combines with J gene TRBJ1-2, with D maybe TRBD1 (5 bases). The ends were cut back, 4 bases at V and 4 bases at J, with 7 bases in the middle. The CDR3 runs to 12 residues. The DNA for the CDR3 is TGTGCCAGCAGTTCAGGGTTCTATGGCTACACCTTC. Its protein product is CASSSGFYGYTF.

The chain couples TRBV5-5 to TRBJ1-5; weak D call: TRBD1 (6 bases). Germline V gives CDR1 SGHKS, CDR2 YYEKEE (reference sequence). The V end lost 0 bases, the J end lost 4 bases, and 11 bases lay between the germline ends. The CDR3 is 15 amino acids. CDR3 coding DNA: TGTGCCAGCAGCTTGGACAGGGTGATGAATCAGCCCCAGCATTTT. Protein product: CASSLDRVMNQPQHF.

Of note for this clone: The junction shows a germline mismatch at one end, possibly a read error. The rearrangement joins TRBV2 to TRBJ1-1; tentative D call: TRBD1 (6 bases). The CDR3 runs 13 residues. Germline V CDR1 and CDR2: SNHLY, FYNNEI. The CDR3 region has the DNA TGTGCCAGCAGTGAGGGGTCCATCGGGGGGCGAAACTTT. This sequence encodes CASSEGSIGGRNF.

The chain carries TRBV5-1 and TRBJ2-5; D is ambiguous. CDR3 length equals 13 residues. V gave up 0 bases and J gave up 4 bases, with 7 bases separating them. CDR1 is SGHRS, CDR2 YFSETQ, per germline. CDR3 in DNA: TGCGCCAGCAGCTTGGCGGGTGGAGAGACCCAGTACTTC. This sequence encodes CASSLAGGETQYF.

CDR3 sequence reads: CASRILGQGSSPLHF. For the CDR3, the DNA is TGTGCCAGCAGAATATTGGGACAGGGGTCTTCACCCCTCCACTTT. The V gene is TRBV7-8, the J gene TRBJ1-6; 10 bases line up with TRBD1. The CDR3 covers 15 residues. With V trimmed by 6 bases and J by 9 bases, 8 bases remained unmatched. Germline CDR1 SGHVS, CDR2 FQNEAQ.

CDR3 sequence reads: CAISGPGTPGPEKLFF. CDR3 DNA: TGTGCCATCAGTGGGCCCGGGACACCGGGACCCGAAAAACTGTTTTTT. This chain links TRBV10-3 with TRBJ1-4; D may be TRBD1 (6 bases). This CDR3 region has 16 residues. The V gene lost 4 bases and the J gene lost 8 bases, with 20 bases spanning the gap. Germline V gives CDR1 ENHRY, CDR2 SYGVKD.

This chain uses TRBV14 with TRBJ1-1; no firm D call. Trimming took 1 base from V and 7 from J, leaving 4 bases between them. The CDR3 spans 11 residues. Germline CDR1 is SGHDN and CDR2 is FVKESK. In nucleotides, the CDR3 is TGTGCCAGCAGCCAAGGTATTGAAGCTTTCTTT. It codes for CASSQGIEAFF.

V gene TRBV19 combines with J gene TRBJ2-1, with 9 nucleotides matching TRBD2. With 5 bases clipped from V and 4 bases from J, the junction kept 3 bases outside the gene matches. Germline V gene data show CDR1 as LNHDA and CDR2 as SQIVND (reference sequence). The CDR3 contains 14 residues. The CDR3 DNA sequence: TGTGCCAGTAGTTTGACTAGCGGATACAATGAGCAGTTCTTC. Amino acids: CASSLTSGYNEQFF.

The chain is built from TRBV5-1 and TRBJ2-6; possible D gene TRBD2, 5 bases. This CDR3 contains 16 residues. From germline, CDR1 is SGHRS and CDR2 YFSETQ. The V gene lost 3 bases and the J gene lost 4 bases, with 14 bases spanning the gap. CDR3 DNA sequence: TGCGCCAGCAGCTCTGTCACTAGGCCGGGGGCCAACGTCCTGACTTTC. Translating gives CASSSVTRPGANVLTF.

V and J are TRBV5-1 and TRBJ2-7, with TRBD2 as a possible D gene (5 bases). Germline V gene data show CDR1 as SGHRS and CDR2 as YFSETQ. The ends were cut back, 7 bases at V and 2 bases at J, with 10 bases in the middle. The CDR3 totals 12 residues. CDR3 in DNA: TGCGCCAGCCCCCGGGGAACCTACGAGCAGTACTTC. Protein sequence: CASPRGTYEQYF.

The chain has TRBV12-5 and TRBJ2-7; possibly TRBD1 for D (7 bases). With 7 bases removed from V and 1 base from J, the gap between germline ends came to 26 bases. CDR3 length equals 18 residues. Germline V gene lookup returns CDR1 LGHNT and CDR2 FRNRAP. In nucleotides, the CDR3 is TGTGCTAGTGAAAATGGAGGAGGGCCGGGACAGCCATCCTACGAGCAGTACTTC. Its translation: CASENGGGPGQPSYEQYF. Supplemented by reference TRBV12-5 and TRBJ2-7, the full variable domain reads DARVTQTPRHKVTEMGQEVTMRCQPILGHNTVFWYRQTMMQGLELLAYFRNRAPLDDSGMPKDRFSAEMPDATLATLKIQPSEPRDSAVYFCASENGGGPGQPSYEQYFGPGTRLTVT.

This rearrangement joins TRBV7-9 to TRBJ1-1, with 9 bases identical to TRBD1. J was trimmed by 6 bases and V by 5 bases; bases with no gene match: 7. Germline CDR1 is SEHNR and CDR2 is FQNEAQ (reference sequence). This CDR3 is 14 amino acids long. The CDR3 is CASSGTGGRAEAFF. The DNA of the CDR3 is TGTGCCAGCAGCGGTACAGGGGGCAGGGCTGAAGCTTTCTTT.